The rows below give T cell receptor beta chains drawn from one sample of a study of blood T cell repertoires in COVID-19. Sequencing used immunoSEQ multiplex PCR; TCRdb keeps in-frame clones, though not all of them. The data contain 170,000 or so clones, approximately 88% of them singletons. The sequenced sample was peripheral blood. Receptors originate from a woman between 35 and 50 years old with COVID-19, enrolled during active disease. Each CDR3 is given with its conserved first and last residue. Each record gives: D gene, V gene, CDR3 protein. D genes are given only for firm matches.

D: TRBD2; V: TRBV9; CDR3: CASSVVNRLAGPNNEQFF
D: .; V: TRBV12-3/TRBV12-4; CDR3: CASRSGVLETQYF
D: TRBD1; V: TRBV15; CDR3: CATSRGDRAHTEAFF
D: .; V: TRBV11-2; CDR3: CASSLADSGNQPQHF
D: .; V: TRBV4-1; CDR3: CASSQGGGAHEQFF
D: TRBD2; V: TRBV24-1; CDR3: CATSDRRGSSYNEQFF
D: .; V: TRBV24-1; CDR3: CAACRGNEQFF
D: .; V: TRBV10-1; CDR3: CASSAEGRGSEQYF
D: .; V: TRBV27; CDR3: CASSARAGNTEAFF
D: TRBD1; V: TRBV5-4; CDR3: CASSLDGTASSYNEQFF
D: .; V: TRBV14; CDR3: CASSQDWATAAFF
D: .; V: TRBV20-1; CDR3: CSALSGGEQYF
D: TRBD1; V: TRBV19; CDR3: CASSTGQRTDTQYF
D: .; V: TRBV7-6; CDR3: CASSFGTPSYNEQFF
D: TRBD2; V: TRBV11-3; CDR3: CASSKGLAGAYNEQFF
D: .; V: TRBV19; CDR3: CASSIVGEVGTQYF
D: TRBD1; V: TRBV2; CDR3: CASRTGSTYNEQFF
D: .; V: TRBV13; CDR3: CASSRDTSSGNTIYF
D: TRBD1; V: TRBV9; CDR3: CASSLLRDSLANYGYTF
D: .; V: TRBV2; CDR3: CAIPRRGMNTEAFF
D: .; V: TRBV9; CDR3: CASSVDLSGELFF
D: TRBD1; V: TRBV2; CDR3: CASSEWTGSNQPQHF
D: TRBD1; V: TRBV19; CDR3: CATRTGTANEKLFF
D: .; V: TRBV28; CDR3: CASKSVTGRDTEAFF
D: .; V: TRBV11-3; CDR3: CASSPLGRSTDTQYF
D: TRBD2; V: TRBV6-4; CDR3: CASSERGGPYEQYF
D: .; V: TRBV19; CDR3: CASSDQGKPLHF
D: .; V: TRBV15; CDR3: CATRPRDTQYF
D: TRBD2; V: TRBV7-2; CDR3: CASSLSSGTSGYYEQYF
D: TRBD1; V: TRBV2; CDR3: CASSRDRGAETQYF
D: TRBD1; V: TRBV19; CDR3: CASSGDSSESPLHF
D: .; V: TRBV7-9; CDR3: CASSLVSEGSNQPQHF
D: TRBD1; V: TRBV6-5; CDR3: CARLRTGKEEDYTF
D: .; V: TRBV27; CDR3: CASRGRVNGNTIYF
D: TRBD1; V: TRBV5-6; CDR3: CASSLGQINEKLFF
D: .; V: TRBV9; CDR3: CASSSRGSSYNEQFF
D: .; V: TRBV29-1; CDR3: CSVAPTDKKQYF